Sequencing of this TCR beta chain was carried out in a study of T cells in Graves' hyperthyroidism and ophthalmopathy. This clonotype has more than one count but fewer than ten. It was uncontrolled infection, other autoimmune disease, pregnancy or lactation that excluded patients. Trimming cost V 1 base and J 7 bases, with 11 bases left between them. This CDR3 has 15 residues. Germline CDR1 MDHEN, CDR2 SYDVKM. TCR beta CDR3 sequences were amplified from RNA transcripts. The HTBI primer set drove a first-round RT-PCR of the TCR CDR3. TCRdb independently ran MiXCR on the multiplex PCR reads; one entry per CDR3 protein. The sample holds about 640,000 distinct CDR3 sequences; around 21% are singletons and the top ten take 34%.

The receptor comes from a man between 25 and 39 years old with Graves' ophthalmopathy. Input material: blood. This chain connects TRBV28 to TRBJ1-6; no definite D call. CDR3 sequence: CASSLYGRRNSPLHF. CDR3 DNA: TGTGCCAGCAGTTTATACGGTAGAAGGAATTCACCCCTCCACTTT.